This TCR beta chain was sequenced for a study of blood T cell repertoires in COVID-19. Sequencing was performed with immunoSEQ multiplex PCR; in TCRdb, only in-frame clones are kept and a portion is missing. The table records 150,000 or so clones, 65% to 85% of them present only once. The CDR3 loop spans 13 amino acids. Germline loops: CDR1 MDHEN, CDR2 SYDVKM. Trimming took 6 bases from V and 8 from J; bases not matched to a gene: 7. The sequenced sample was PBMCs or T cells enriched from blood (not recorded which). The receptor comes from a man aged 65 to 79 who had been exposed to COVID-19. J is TRBJ1-2 and V is TRBV28; 9 nucleotides agree with TRBD1. The CDR3 DNA is TGTGCCAGCAGCCTACAGGGGGCGGAGGGCTACACCTTC. Residues: CASSLQGAEGYTF.